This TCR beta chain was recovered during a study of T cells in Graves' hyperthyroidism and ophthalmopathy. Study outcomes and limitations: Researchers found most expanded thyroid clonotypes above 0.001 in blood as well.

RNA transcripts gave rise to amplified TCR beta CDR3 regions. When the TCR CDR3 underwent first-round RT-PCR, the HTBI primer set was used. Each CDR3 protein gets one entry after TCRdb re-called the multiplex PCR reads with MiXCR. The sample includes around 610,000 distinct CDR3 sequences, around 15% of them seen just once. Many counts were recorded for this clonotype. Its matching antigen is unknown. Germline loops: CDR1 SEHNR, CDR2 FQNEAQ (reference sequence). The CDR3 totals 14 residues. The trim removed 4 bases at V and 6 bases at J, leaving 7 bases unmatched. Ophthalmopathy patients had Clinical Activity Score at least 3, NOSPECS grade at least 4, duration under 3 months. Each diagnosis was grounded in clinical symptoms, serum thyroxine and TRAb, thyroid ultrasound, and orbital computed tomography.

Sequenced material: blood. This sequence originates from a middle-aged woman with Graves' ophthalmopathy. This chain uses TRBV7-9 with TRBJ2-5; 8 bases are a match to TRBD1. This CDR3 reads CASSSTGTGQTQYF. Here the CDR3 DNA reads TGTGCCAGCAGCTCAACCGGGACAGGACAGACCCAGTACTTC.